What follows is one T cell receptor (beta chain) and its context. The sorting of PBMCs gave CD4+ and CD8+ T cells. Sequencing templates came from extracted RNA that was reverse transcribed into cDNA. Produced via immunoSEQ multiplex PCR; TCRdb's table is partial and in-frame only. The table records about 140,000 clones, approximately 50% of them present only once. The data derive from a study of CD8+ T cells in alopecia areata. As for the study in general: Patients in the treated group were given tofacitinib by mouth, 5 to 10 mg twice a day.

With 7 bases removed from V and 4 bases from J, the gap between germline ends came to 14 bases. The CDR3 spans 13 residues. Germline assignment: CDR1 SGHRS and CDR2 YFSETQ. The specimen was CD4+ T cells sorted from blood, collected at week 0. V gene TRBV5-1 combines with J gene TRBJ1-1, with D possibly matching TRBD1 (5 bases). This receptor was taken from a human donor with alopecia areata. The CDR3 loop is CASAPRDPTEAFF. CDR3 sequence (DNA): TGCGCCAGCGCCCCCAGGGACCCCACTGAAGCTTTCTTT.